This T cell receptor (beta chain) was sequenced during a study of shared clonotypes between healthy human individuals. Germline CDR1 is ENHRY and CDR2 is SYGVKD. The CDR3 runs 14 residues. V lost 4 bases and J lost 1, with 10 bases in between. Clones were read by immunoSEQ multiplex PCR, and TCRdb kept only the in-frame ones, dropping some. The data show about 2.4 million clones, about 92% seen once. Sequencing was carried out using naive CD4+ T cells sorted from blood. Stated subset: CD45RA+ positively selected. This sequence was found in a man aged 18 to 30 in good health. The rearrangement uses TRBV10-3 and TRBJ1-1; weak D call: TRBD1 (5 bases). In DNA form, the CDR3 reads TGTGCCATCAGTGTTGGGGCCCCGAACACTGAAGCTTTCTTT. Residues: CAISVGAPNTEAFF.